The T cell receptor (beta chain) described here comes from a study of cytomegalovirus exposure and HLA in healthy donors. Primers: 60 Vbeta forward and 13 Jbeta reverse. Assay used: immunoSEQ multiplex PCR; TCRdb lists only in-frame clones, some missing. The sample lists about 170,000 clones, roughly 80% occurring once. Study outcomes and limitations: Published work reported that the classifier diagnosed cytomegalovirus status with high specificity and sensitivity. In a later analysis, V- and J-gene trimming of beta chains associated with a DCLRE1C missense variant, replicated independently.

Concerning this clone itself: What it binds is not known.

The sequence was obtained from a woman between 18 and 29 years old in good health and CMV-seronegative. Sequencing was performed on PBMCs.

In nucleotides, the CDR3 is TGTGCCAGCAGAAGACAGGGAATCCCCGGGAATTGGGAGCAGTACTTC. It translates to CASRRQGIPGNWEQYF. The chain joins TRBV27 to TRBJ2-7; 7 bases align to TRBD1. CDR1 MNHEY and CDR2 SMNVEV come from the germline V gene (reference sequence). After removal of 6 bases from V and 7 bases from J, the junction contained 18 bases not matched to a gene. There are 16 residues in the CDR3.